Listed below are T cell receptor beta chains from one sample, sequenced in a study of T cell responses to AZD1222 COVID-19 vaccine. TCRdb's copy holds only in-frame clones and misses some; the assay was immunoSEQ multiplex PCR. The sample holds 150,000 or so clones, approximately 87% seen once. Sample: peripheral blood, taken on day 0 of MenACWY control vaccination. All receptors come from an adult in good health. Each CDR3 is given with its conserved first and last residue. A D gene is named only where the DNA matches it firmly. A row's size may be missing; if present it is once, few, many or a size class.

>TRBJ2-3|16|TRBD1|NA|TRBV11-3
TGTGCCAGCAGCTTAGATACGACAGGGGGCGGGGATACGCAGTATTTT
CASSLDTTGGGDTQYF
>TRBJ1-2|14|NA|NA|TRBV29-1
TGCAGCGTTGAAGATCTGGCATCTAACTATGGCTACACCTTC
CSVEDLASNYGYTF
>TRBJ1-1|15|NA|NA|TRBV5-1
TGCGCCAGCAGCTTGGTTGGTTCCGGGGACACTGAAGCTTTCTTT
CASSLVGSGDTEAFF
>TRBJ1-5|13|NA|NA|TRBV12-3/TRBV12-4
TGTGCCAGCAGGGGGGTGGCCAATCAGCCCCAGCATTTT
CASRGVANQPQHF
>TRBJ1-3|14|NA|NA|TRBV28
TGTGCCAGCAGTTTATCCTTGACTGGAAACACCATATATTTT
CASSLSLTGNTIYF
>TRBJ1-2|16|NA|NA|TRBV5-1
TGCGCCAGCAGCTTGGCTGGGATCGAGATACGCGATGGCTACACCTTC
CASSLAGIEIRDGYTF
>TRBJ1-2|13|NA|NA|TRBV5-1
TGCGCCAGCAGCAGGGACAAGGTGGATGGCTACACCTTC
CASSRDKVDGYTF
>TRBJ1-2|17|TRBD1|NA|TRBV4-2
TGTGCCAGCAGCCAAGATAGCGGACAGGCGAACAACTATGGCTACACCTTC
CASSQDSGQANNYGYTF
>TRBJ2-7|15|NA|NA|TRBV5-1
TGCGCCAGCAGCTTGGGGCGTAGGGCCGGGGACGAGCAGTACTTC
CASSLGRRAGDEQYF
>TRBJ1-5|16|NA|NA|TRBV4-1
TGCGCCAGCAGCCAAGACAGGGGCGCTAGCAATCAGCCCCAGCATTTT
CASSQDRGASNQPQHF
>TRBJ1-1|16|NA|NA|TRBV10-3
TGTGCCACAAACCCGGGATTAGGGGCTGAAGCCACTGAAGCTTTCTTT
CATNPGLGAEATEAFF
>TRBJ1-4|15|NA|NA|TRBV19
TGTGCCAGTAGAGGTGTCACTAGTGGTAATGAAAAACTGTTTTTT
CASRGVTSGNEKLFF
>TRBJ1-1|15|TRBD1|NA|TRBV6-6
TGTGCCAGCAGGGAACCGGGACAGGGGAGGACTGAAGCTTTCTTT
CASREPGQGRTEAFF
>TRBJ2-5|14|NA|NA|TRBV16
TGTGCCAGCAGTCACCATCTCATACAAGAGACCCAGTACTTC
CASSHHLIQETQYF
>TRBJ1-1|13|NA|NA|TRBV12-5
TGTGCTAGTGGGAGATCAGGGAACACTGAAGCTTTCTTT
CASGRSGNTEAFF
>TRBJ2-2|11|NA|NA|TRBV19
TGTGCCAGTAAGGTCGCCGGGGAGCTGTTTTTT
CASKVAGELFF
>TRBJ1-2|13|TRBD1|NA|TRBV28
TGTGCCAGCACCCTGACAGGGCAACTTGGCTACACCTTC
CASTLTGQLGYTF
>TRBJ2-1|15|NA|NA|TRBV4-3
TGCGCCAGCAGCCAAGCGGCAGGGGCAGGGCATGAGCAGTTCTTC
CASSQAAGAGHEQFF
>TRBJ1-2|12|NA|NA|TRBV29-1
TGCAGCGTTGCCTCGAACCTCTATGGCTACACCTTC
CSVASNLYGYTF
>TRBJ2-4|15|TRBD2|NA|TRBV6-2/TRBV6-3
TGTGCCAGCAGCCAAGCGGGGGTACCCAAAAACATTCAGTACTTC
CASSQAGVPKNIQYF
>TRBJ1-3|15|NA|NA|TRBV4-1
TGCGCCAGCAGCCAAGAGCGCATCTCTGGAAACACCATATATTTT
CASSQERISGNTIYF
>TRBJ2-2|17|NA|once|TRBV7-3
TGTGCCAGCAGCCCGGACACCGCCCGGGGGAACACCGGGGAGCTGTTTTTT
CASSPDTARGNTGELFF
>TRBJ2-7|14|TRBD1|NA|TRBV13
TGTGCCAGCAGCTCCGGGACAGGGAGAACCGAGCAGTACTTC
CASSSGTGRTEQYF
>TRBJ1-2|15|NA|NA|TRBV6-5
TGTGCCATCGTTCCAAGCCCGGGACACCTCGTGGGCTACACCTTC
CAIVPSPGHLVGYTF
>TRBJ2-3|16|TRBD1|NA|TRBV7-3
TGTGCCAGCAGCTCCCAGGGGGTTGGGTATTCAGATACGCAGTATTTT
CASSSQGVGYSDTQYF
>TRBJ1-2|12|NA|NA|TRBV2
TGTGCCAGCGCGAAAGAATCGGATGGCTACACCTTC
CASAKESDGYTF
>TRBJ1-5|15|NA|NA|TRBV5-6
TGTGCCAGCAGCTACGGGATGGCAGGCAATCAGCCCCAGCATTTT
CASSYGMAGNQPQHF
>TRBJ1-1|15|TRBD1|NA|TRBV10-3
TGTGCCATCAGGGGGGACAGGACCCTGAACACTGAAGCTTTCTTT
CAIRGDRTLNTEAFF
>TRBJ1-1|16|NA|NA|TRBV7-2
TGTGCCAGCAGCTTAGGCACTTTGACGACGAACACTGAAGCTTTCTTT
CASSLGTLTTNTEAFF
>TRBJ1-5|14|NA|NA|TRBV19
TGTGCCAGTAGTGCCAGGGGAGCCGGTCAGCCCCAGCATTTT
CASSARGAGQPQHF
>TRBJ1-1|13|NA|NA|TRBV15
TGTGCCACCAGCGCCTACATGAACACTGAAGCTTTCTTT
CATSAYMNTEAFF
>TRBJ1-1|14|NA|NA|TRBV30
TGTGCCTGGACCGAACTTTGGGGGGGCACTGAAGCTTTCTTT
CAWTELWGGTEAFF
>TRBJ1-1|13|NA|NA|TRBV28
TGTGCCAGCAGTTTCATCGGGAGAACTGAAGCTTTCTTT
CASSFIGRTEAFF
>TRBJ1-2|12|TRBD1|NA|TRBV27
TGTGCCAGCAAACAGGGGGCGTTTGGCTACACCTTC
CASKQGAFGYTF
>TRBJ2-6|18|TRBD1|NA|TRBV5-1
TGCGCCAGCAGCACGGAAGGACAGGGGGCTTATGGGGCCAACGTCCTGACTTTC
CASSTEGQGAYGANVLTF
>TRBJ1-1|15|TRBD1|NA|TRBV6-5
TGTGCCAGCAGGAATTCGGGACAGGGTTCCCGTGAAGCTTTCTTT
CASRNSGQGSREAFF
>TRBJ2-1|15|NA|NA|TRBV7-2
TGTGCCAGCAGCTTAACGGGACCCTCCTACAATGAGCAGTTCTTC
CASSLTGPSYNEQFF
>TRBJ1-2|12|NA|NA|TRBV29-1
TGCAGCGCCCTTTCAGGAGACTATGGCTACACCTTC
CSALSGDYGYTF
>TRBJ1-6|15|NA|NA|TRBV19
TGTGCCAGTAGTATCCGGGACGCCGGAAATTCACCCCTCCACTTT
CASSIRDAGNSPLHF
>TRBJ2-5|18|TRBD2|NA|TRBV4-2
TGTGCCAGCAGCGGACCGCCTGGGAAGCGGGGGGGACAAGAGACCCAGTACTTC
CASSGPPGKRGGQETQYF
>TRBJ1-1|15|TRBD1|NA|TRBV30
TGTGCCTGGAGTAGAACTAGACAGGGTGGCACTGAAGCTTTCTTT
CAWSRTRQGGTEAFF
>TRBJ2-3|19|NA|NA|TRBV5-1
TGCGCCAGCAGCTATACTGCGGGACAGTCGAAAATCAGCACAGATACGCAGTATTTT
CASSYTAGQSKISTDTQYF
>TRBJ1-4|12|NA|few|TRBV6-2/TRBV6-3
TGTGCCAGCAGTTACGAGCGGGAAAGACTGTTTTTT
CASSYERERLFF
>TRBJ1-5|13|NA|NA|TRBV7-2
TGTGCCAGCAGCTGGGCGTCCGATCAGCCCCAGCATTTT
CASSWASDQPQHF
>TRBJ2-1|14|TRBD2|NA|TRBV7-3
TGTGCCAGCAGCTTATCAGCGGGAGAGGACGAGCAGTTCTTC
CASSLSAGEDEQFF
>TRBJ1-2|14|NA|NA|TRBV9
TGTGCCAGCAGACCCTTTGGACAGCTCTATGGCTACACCTTC
CASRPFGQLYGYTF